The rows below give T cell receptor beta chains drawn from one sample of a study of CD8 T cells in Susac syndrome. TCRdb independently ran MiXCR on the immunoSEQ multiplex PCR reads; one entry per CDR3 protein. Among about 100,000 distinct CDR3 sequences listed, 95% were seen once. The sequenced sample consisted of CD8+ T cells from PBMCs. The receptors shown here come from a human donor with Susac syndrome. Both conserved end residues are part of each CDR3. The D gene is left open where the match is weak. Only some rows state a clone size, as once, few, many or a class for expanded clones.

j_gene,d_gene,abundance,v_gene,CDR3nt,CDR3aa
TRBJ2-2,-,few,TRBV14,TGTGCCAGCAGCCAAGACGGCGGGGAGCTGTTTTTT,CASSQDGGELFF
TRBJ2-3,TRBD2,-,TRBV20-1,TGCAGTGCTAGAGATCAGTGGGATTGGACTAGCGGGGACACAGATACGCAGTATTTT,CSARDQWDWTSGDTDTQYF
TRBJ1-2,-,-,TRBV4-1,TGCGCCAGCAGCCCAGCCCCCACAGGGAACGGCTACACCTTC,CASSPAPTGNGYTF
TRBJ2-7,TRBD2,-,TRBV4-2,TGTGCCAGCAGCCACGTAGCGGGAGGGCCCTACGAGCAGTACTTC,CASSHVAGGPYEQYF
TRBJ1-2,-,-,TRBV28,TGTGCCAGCAGAAGGTACGGGGACCAACACTATGGCTACACCTTC,CASRRYGDQHYGYTF
TRBJ1-2,TRBD1,once,TRBV15,TGTGCCACCAGTAGGACAGGAGCACCTAGCTACACCTTC,CATSRTGAPSYTF
TRBJ2-1,-,-,TRBV3-1,TGTGCCAGCAGCCAAGATTTGGAAAGCTCCTACAATGAGCAGTTCTTC,CASSQDLESSYNEQFF
TRBJ2-1,TRBD2,-,TRBV5-4,TGTGCCAGCAGCTTGTTCCCGGCGGGAGGGGACAATGAGCAGTTCTTC,CASSLFPAGGDNEQFF
TRBJ2-3,-,-,TRBV6-6,TGTGCCAGCAGTTTCGGGGGCCCAGATACGCAGTATTTT,CASSFGGPDTQYF
TRBJ2-7,-,-,TRBV20-1,TGCAGTGCTAGAGATGACGCCTACGAGCAGTACTTC,CSARDDAYEQYF
TRBJ1-1,-,-,TRBV12-3/TRBV12-4,TGTGCCAGCAGTCCCCGGACGGGGTGGAACACTGAAGCTTTCTTT,CASSPRTGWNTEAFF
TRBJ1-2,TRBD1,-,TRBV29-1,TGCAGCGTTGAAGAGACATACAGGGGTGGCTACACCTTC,CSVEETYRGGYTF
TRBJ2-5,TRBD2,-,TRBV5-6,TGTGCCAGCAGCTTGGAAGGGACTAGCGGCCTAAGGGGGGAGACCCAGTACTTC,CASSLEGTSGLRGETQYF
TRBJ2-3,-,once,TRBV27,TGTGCCAGCATCCCACCCCACGGGCAGGCTACGCAGTATTTT,CASIPPHGQATQYF
TRBJ1-5,-,-,TRBV4-1,TGCGCCAGCAGCCAAGATGTCCGGGGGCTTCAGCCCCAGCATTTT,CASSQDVRGLQPQHF
TRBJ2-7,-,-,TRBV19,TGTGCCAGTAGTGTTGGAAGGGCCTACGAGCAGTACTTC,CASSVGRAYEQYF
TRBJ1-5,TRBD1,-,TRBV12-3/TRBV12-4,TGTGCCAGCAACTTGGAGGGGGCTTACCCGCTCGAGCCCCAGCATTTT,CASNLEGAYPLEPQHF
TRBJ2-5,TRBD2,-,TRBV29-1,TGCAGCCCTGGACTAGAAGAGACCCAGTACTTC,CSPGLEETQYF
TRBJ1-2,-,once,TRBV5-1,TGCGCCAGCAGCTTGAGGGCGCGGGATGAAGATGGCTACACCTTC,CASSLRARDEDGYTF
TRBJ2-5,TRBD1,few,TRBV6-5,TGTGCCAGCAGCTTAGACAGGGCCGAGACCCAGTACTTC,CASSLDRAETQYF
TRBJ2-1,-,-,TRBV2,TGTGCCAGCAGCACAGCGGACTACAATGAGCAGTTCTTC,CASSTADYNEQFF
TRBJ2-5,-,-,TRBV4-1,TGCGCCAGCAGTATACATTCTAGGGAGACCCAGTACTTC,CASSIHSRETQYF
TRBJ2-5,-,once,TRBV14,TGTGCCAGCAGCCAAACAGGGTCTAGGACACAAGAGACCCAGTACTTC,CASSQTGSRTQETQYF
TRBJ1-1,-,-,TRBV7-9,TGTGCCAGCAGCTTTGTTGTTGAAGCTTTCTTT,CASSFVVEAFF
TRBJ1-1,TRBD1,-,TRBV29-1,TGCAGCGTTGAAGATAGGGGACAGGGGTCTGAAGCTTTCTTT,CSVEDRGQGSEAFF
TRBJ2-2,-,-,TRBV4-2,TGTGCCAGCAGTCCGAGGGTTCCCGGGGAGCTGTTTTTT,CASSPRVPGELFF
TRBJ2-7,-,-,TRBV23-1,TGCGCCAGTTCCTACAGATCATGGGAGCAGTACTTC,CASSYRSWEQYF
TRBJ2-7,-,-,TRBV28,TGTGCCAGCAGTTCCCGACAATCCTCCTACGAGCAGTACTTC,CASSSRQSSYEQYF
TRBJ1-2,-,-,TRBV20-1,TGCAGTGCTGGTGTTCAACCTCAGGACTACACCTTC,CSAGVQPQDYTF
TRBJ2-2,-,-,TRBV29-1,TGCAGCGCCCTAGTCCCGGGGCGACTATACACCGGGGAGCTGTTTTTT,CSALVPGRLYTGELFF
TRBJ2-7,-,-,TRBV11-2,TGTGCCAGCAGCTTAGATGAACTTAGCTCCTACGAGCAGTACTTC,CASSLDELSSYEQYF
TRBJ2-7,-,-,TRBV29-1,TGCAGCGTGAGGGACACCTCCTACGAGCAGTACTTC,CSVRDTSYEQYF
TRBJ2-7,-,-,TRBV15,TGTGCCACCAGCAGAGAGGACACGTCATCGGAGCAGTACTTC,CATSREDTSSEQYF
TRBJ1-1,TRBD1,-,TRBV29-1,TGCAGCGTCGATCGGACAGGGGGGATGAACACTGAAGCTTTCTTT,CSVDRTGGMNTEAFF
TRBJ1-4,-,-,TRBV2,TGTGCCAGCAGCCGGCTACCCCTTGAAAAACTGTTTTTT,CASSRLPLEKLFF
TRBJ1-2,-,-,TRBV11-2,TGTGCCAGCAGCTTAGCGGGGGACCCCTACTATGGCTACACCTTC,CASSLAGDPYYGYTF
TRBJ2-5,-,-,TRBV3-1,TGTGCCAGCAGCCACTGGGACGGAACCTCTTGGGTGACCCAGTACTTC,CASSHWDGTSWVTQYF
TRBJ2-1,-,once,TRBV25-1,TGTGCCAGCACTAAAATGGGGGAGACTAGAGGCAATGAGCAGTTCTTC,CASTKMGETRGNEQFF
TRBJ2-7,-,-,TRBV4-1,TGCGCCAGCAGCCAAGATACGAACTACGAGCAGTACTTC,CASSQDTNYEQYF
TRBJ1-2,-,-,TRBV29-1,TGCAGCGTTGTACCAGACTCAAACTATGGCTACACCTTC,CSVVPDSNYGYTF